The subject of this entry is one T cell receptor (beta chain). The target antigen is unknown. Study processing details: Without quality scores, immunoSEQ junctional reads could not be filtered like full-length reads. Repertoires were generated with immunoSEQ multiplex PCR, while TCRdb's copy carries only in-frame clones and drops some. D and trimming were read from the DNA, whereas the V and J calls and clone size are those reported in that table. The sample lists more than 2 million clones; around 95% were seen once. This specimen belongs to a study of shared clonotypes between healthy human individuals. Study conclusions and caveats: What limited the represented genetic and exposure-history diversity was the small number of donors. Between a few donors, naive CD4 clonotypes were shared at a level of around 4.9%. Non-shared clonotypes were found to have lower generation probabilities than the clonotypes that were shared by all four of the sorted-subset donors.

This CDR3 region has 15 residues. V was cut by 4 bases and J by 1 base, with 12 bases left in between. The V gene's germline CDR1 is SGHRS and CDR2 YFSETQ. The sequenced sample was naive CD4+ T cells sorted from blood. Subset here: CD45RA+ positively selected. The chain joins TRBV5-1 to TRBJ2-1; TRBD2 might be the D (6 bases). This TCR was sampled from a man aged 18-30 years in good health. The CDR3 loop is CASSLASESYNEQFF. In DNA form, the CDR3 reads TGCGCCAGCAGCCTTGCTAGCGAGTCCTACAATGAGCAGTTCTTC.